The next 19 T cell receptor beta chains were all read from a single sample in a study of OX40 agonist ivuxolimab in advanced cancers. Produced via immunoSEQ multiplex PCR; TCRdb's table is partial and in-frame only. The table shows about 58,000 clones, with more than 80% occurring only once. The sequencing used CD4+ or CD8+ T cells sorted from blood, collected in a trial of the OX40 agonist ivuxolimab. All receptors derive from an adult with an advanced solid tumor such as melanoma, head and neck, liver or kidney cancer.

The chain joins TRBV6-4 to TRBJ1-1; 9 positions match TRBD1. This CDR3 comprises 19 residues. Trimming took 2 bases from V and 3 from J; bases not matched to a gene: 16. Germline V gene sequence: CDR1 MRHNA, CDR2 SNTAGT. In DNA, the CDR3 is TGTGCCAGCAGTGACCGGGACAGGGACGCTACGACCCTTTACACTGAAGCTTTCTTT. Protein product: CASSDRDRDATTLYTEAFF.

The chain links TRBV5-1 to TRBJ2-2; D may correspond to TRBD1 or TRBD2 (5 bases each). Germline V gives CDR1 SGHRS, CDR2 YFSETQ. The V gene lost 4 bases and the J gene lost 0 bases, with 16 bases spanning the gap. The CDR3 has 17 amino acids. CDR3 bases: TGCGCCAGCAGCCCCTTAGCCGGGGCAGCGAACACCGGGGAGCTGTTTTTT. Translated: CASSPLAGAANTGELFF.

The rearrangement links TRBV10-3 to TRBJ2-3; TRBD2 might be the D (6 bases). The CDR3 is 16 amino acids. CDR1 and CDR2 from the germline V gene are ENHRY and SYGVKD. V was clipped by 8 bases and J by 0 bases, with 18 bases between them. As DNA, the CDR3 is TGTGCCATCGGAGGGGTGCGAGCGGCTAGCACAGATACGCAGTATTTT. This translates into CAIGGVRAASTDTQYF.

In this sample, this clone turned up a few times. The J gene is TRBJ2-7, the V gene TRBV5-1; 7 bases match TRBD1. Germline lookup yields CDR1 SGHRS and CDR2 YFSETQ. V lost 7 bases, J lost 1 base, and 11 bases stayed unmatched. The CDR3 totals 15 residues. The CDR3 sequence: CASGDVGTESYEQYF. The CDR3 bases are TGCGCCAGCGGGGACGTCGGGACAGAGTCCTACGAGCAGTACTTC.

This CDR3 reads CASSSGGQGVYGYTF. The CDR3 DNA is TGTGCCAGCAGTTCCGGGGGACAGGGGGTCTATGGCTACACCTTC. V usage is TRBV28 and J usage is TRBJ1-2, with TRBD1 matching over 11 bases. The J segment lost 4 bases and the V segment lost 4 bases, leaving 5 bases of the junction unmatched. Germline V CDR1 and CDR2: MDHEN, SYDVKM. The CDR3 sequence is 15 residues long.

The table lists this clone with a count of one. V is TRBV5-4 and J is TRBJ1-5, with 8 bases that match TRBD1. V was clipped by 2 bases and J by 7 bases; unmatched bases: 2. Germline V gene data show CDR1 as SGHNT and CDR2 as YYREEE (reference sequence). The CDR3 is made up of 13 amino acids. Here the CDR3 reads CASSFGQGQPQHF. The CDR3, as DNA: TGTGCCAGCAGCTTCGGACAGGGCCAGCCCCAGCATTTT.

This clone has more than one count but fewer than ten. V usage is TRBV6-5 and J usage is TRBJ2-2; D may match TRBD1 or TRBD2 (6 bases each). V lost 6 bases and J lost 5, with 16 bases in between. Per germline, CDR1 MNHEY and CDR2 SVGAGI. The CDR3 sequence is 15 residues long. CDR3 bases: TGTGCCAGCAGCCTCTGGGGGGCGCTTACCGGGGAGCTGTTTTTT. Translation gives CASSLWGALTGELFF.

The rearrangement joins TRBV2 to TRBJ2-1; D unresolved. The CDR3 totals 13 residues. The V end was cut by 2 bases, the J end by 5 bases, with 7 bases between. The germline gives CDR1 SNHLY, CDR2 FYNNEI. CDR3 loop: CASSEIYHNEQFF. DNA for the CDR3: TGTGCCAGCAGTGAAATTTATCACAATGAGCAGTTCTTC.

V and J are TRBV5-1 and TRBJ1-3; D uncertain. The CDR3 sequence is 16 residues long. CDR1 is SGHRS, CDR2 YFSETQ, per germline. V lost 0 bases to trimming and J lost 1 base, with 11 bases between them. CDR3 protein: CASSLDLGKSGNTIYF. The CDR3 coding sequence is TGCGCCAGCAGCTTGGACTTGGGGAAGTCTGGAAACACCATATATTTT.

The gene calls are TRBV5-6 and TRBJ2-7; TRBD2 is a possible D gene (5 bases). Per germline, CDR1 SGHDT and CDR2 YYEEEE. V was shortened by 2 bases and J by 8 bases, with 17 bases between the two germline ends. This CDR3 has 14 amino acids. The CDR3 nucleotides are TGTGCCAGCAGCTTTCTGGACTCAATCGGCAAGCAGTACTTC. It translates to CASSFLDSIGKQYF.

This clone occurred a few times. The V call is TRBV7-9, the J call TRBJ1-3, with a tentative D call TRBD1 (5 bases). Germline CDR1 reads SEHNR; CDR2 reads FQNEAQ (reference sequence). V was trimmed by 3 bases and J by 2 bases, leaving 14 bases between them. The CDR3 is made up of 16 amino acids. CDR3 DNA sequence: TGTGCCAGCAGCTTGGGACCTCGAACAACTGGAAACACCATATATTTT. It yields the protein CASSLGPRTTGNTIYF.

The V call is TRBV5-1, the J call TRBJ2-7, with 7 bases identical to TRBD2. This CDR3 is 14 amino acids long. The germline V gene has CDR1 SGHRS and CDR2 YFSETQ. With 4 bases clipped from V and 0 bases from J, the junction kept 4 bases outside the gene matches. CDR3 loop: CASSLASGSYEQYF. CDR3 in DNA: TGCGCCAGCAGCCTGGCTAGCGGCTCCTACGAGCAGTACTTC.

The chain recombines TRBV30 with TRBJ1-1, with 7 bases fitting TRBD1. CDR3 length equals 12 residues. Germline V gene sequence: CDR1 GTSNPN, CDR2 SVGIG (reference sequence). With 4 bases clipped from V and 11 bases from J, the junction kept 10 bases outside the gene matches. Written as DNA, the CDR3 is TGTGCCTGGACTGGTGACAGGGATACGGCTTTCTTT. It translates to CAWTGDRDTAFF.

The chain is built from TRBV5-1 and TRBJ2-7; no clear D. The CDR3 is 13 amino acids. V lost 4 bases, J lost 3 bases, and 11 bases lay in between. Germline CDR1 and CDR2: SGHRS and YFSETQ. CDR3 sequence: CASSVGNIYEQYF. DNA of the CDR3: TGCGCCAGCAGCGTTGGGAATATCTACGAGCAGTACTTC.

This clone was seen only a few times. For the CDR3, the DNA is TGTGCCAGCAGCCAATGGTACGGCAATCAGCCCCAGCATTTT. Protein: CASSQWYGNQPQHF. V is TRBV16 and J is TRBJ1-5; D remains unclear. Per germline, CDR1 KGHSY and CDR2 FQNENV. The ends were cut back, 1 base at V and 2 bases at J, with 6 bases in the middle. The CDR3 spans 14 residues. Full variable domain (remainder filled in from reference TRBV16 and TRBJ1-5): GEEVAQTPKHLVRGEGQKAKLYCAPIKGHSYVFWYQQVLKNEFKFLISFQNENVFDETGMPKERFSAKCLPNSPCSLEIQATKLEDSAVYFCASSQWYGNQPQHFGDGTRLSIL.

The chain is built from TRBV30 and TRBJ2-1; TRBD1 matches at 9 bases. CDR1 and CDR2 from the germline V gene are GTSNPN and SVGIG (reference sequence). J lost 9 bases, V lost 3 bases, and 3 bases had no gene match. The CDR3 has 12 amino acids. CDR3 sequence: CAWSTGGGEQFF. The CDR3 coding sequence is TGTGCCTGGAGCACAGGGGGCGGTGAGCAGTTCTTC.

The rearrangement joins TRBV6-5 to TRBJ1-2, with a weak D call TRBD1 (5 bases). The CDR3 extends over 14 amino acids. The V and J ends lost 6 bases and 0 bases respectively, with 11 bases between them. The V gene's germline CDR1 is MNHEY and CDR2 SVGAGI. The CDR3: CASSIGQANYGYTF. CDR3 DNA: TGTGCCAGCAGCATCGGACAAGCTAACTATGGCTACACCTTC.

The gene calls are TRBV5-6 and TRBJ2-7; 9 bases match TRBD1. V shed 3 bases, J shed 4 bases, and the junction held 2 bases outside the gene matches. Germline V CDR1 and CDR2: SGHDT, YYEEEE. The CDR3 sequence is 13 residues long. CDR3 sequence: CASSYRGRYEQYV. The CDR3 DNA sequence: TGTGCCAGCAGCTACAGGGGGCGTTACGAGCAGTACGTC.

The chain has TRBV7-3 and TRBJ2-2, with D possibly being TRBD1 or TRBD2 (6 bases each). This CDR3 has 17 amino acids. Trimming stripped 5 bases from V and 4 bases from J, with 20 bases between. Germline V lookup: CDR1 SGHTA, CDR2 FQGTGA. CDR3 region: CASSEIPEGGGTGELFF. DNA for the CDR3: TGTGCCAGCAGCGAAATCCCGGAGGGGGGCGGCACCGGGGAGCTGTTTTTT.